Presented here are 21 T cell receptor beta chains from one specimen sequenced in a study of T cell changes during pregnancy in multiple sclerosis. Some clones are missing from TCRdb's copy, which holds only in-frame ones; the method was immunoSEQ multiplex PCR. The sample lists some 51,000 clones; 90% to 95% were seen once. Sequencing was performed on CD4+ T cells from peripheral blood mononuclear cells, taken in the second trimester of pregnancy. These receptors all stem from a female donor with multiple sclerosis, enrolled in a pregnancy study.

The chain carries TRBV7-9 and TRBJ1-2, with a possible D match to TRBD1 (6 bases). Per germline, CDR1 SEHNR and CDR2 FQNEAQ (reference sequence). V lost 1 base to trimming and J lost 6 bases, with 9 bases between them. The CDR3 has 13 amino acids. The CDR3 DNA reads as TGTGCCAGCAGCTTAGGTCAGGGGAATGGCTACACCTTC. Protein sequence: CASSLGQGNGYTF. Filled out from reference TRBV7-9 and TRBJ1-2, the complete variable domain reads DTGVSQNPRHKITKRGQNVTFRCDPISEHNRLYWYRQTLGQGPEFLTYFQNEAQLEKSRLLSDRFSAERPKGSFSTLEIQRTEQGDSAMYLCASSLGQGNGYTFGSGTRLTVV.

The chain is built from TRBV7-2 and TRBJ1-4; D possibly corresponds to TRBD1 (5 bases). The CDR3 covers 15 residues. The V and J ends lost 5 bases and 5 bases respectively, with 15 bases between them. Germline assignment: CDR1 SGHTA and CDR2 FQGNSA. The CDR3 DNA follows: TGTGCCAGCAGCCCTCCCGGGGGTAGGAATGAAAAACTGTTTTTT. It encodes CASSPPGGRNEKLFF.

The J gene is TRBJ2-5, the V gene TRBV9; 9 nucleotides match TRBD1. Unmatched junction bases numbered 14, after V lost 0 bases and J lost 5 bases. CDR1 SGDLS and CDR2 YYNGEE come from the germline V gene. This CDR3 contains 18 residues. DNA for the CDR3: TGTGCCAGCAGCGTAGGGCTAATACCGGGACAGGGTGGGGAGACCCAGTACTTC. Translated, it gives CASSVGLIPGQGGETQYF.

The CDR3 spells CASGSDRGDEQFF. The CDR3 bases are TGTGCTAGTGGTTCAGACAGGGGCGATGAGCAGTTCTTC. V gene TRBV12-5 combines with J gene TRBJ2-1; 8 nucleotides agree with TRBD1. The CDR3 covers 13 residues. With 4 bases clipped from V and 8 bases from J, the junction kept 4 bases outside the gene matches. Germline loops: CDR1 LGHNT, CDR2 FRNRAP. Filled out from reference TRBV12-5 and TRBJ2-1, the complete variable domain reads DARVTQTPRHKVTEMGQEVTMRCQPILGHNTVFWYRQTMMQGLELLAYFRNRAPLDDSGMPKDRFSAEMPDATLATLKIQPSEPRDSAVYFCASGSDRGDEQFFGPGTRLTVL.

In its sample, this clone was seen once. The rearrangement joins TRBV11-2 to TRBJ2-2, with TRBD1 matching 7 bases. CDR3 size: 17 residues. Germline V gene lookup returns CDR1 SGHAT and CDR2 FQNNGV. V lost 1 base to trimming and J lost 4 bases; unmatched junction nucleotides: 9. The CDR3 nucleotides are TGTGCCAGCAGCTTAGTGGGACAGAAAAGGCGCACCGGGGAGCTGTTTTTT. Its protein product is CASSLVGQKRRTGELFF. Looking up the rest from reference TRBV11-2 and TRBJ2-2 gives the full variable domain: EAGVAQSPRYKIIEKRQSVAFWCNPISGHATLYWYQQILGQGPKLLIQFQNNGVVDDSQLPKDRFSAERLKGVDSTLKIQPAKLEDSAVYLCASSLVGQKRRTGELFFGEGSRLTVL.

The chain combines TRBV5-4 with TRBJ2-7; tentatively, D is TRBD1 (6 bases). This CDR3 is 14 amino acids long. Trimming took off 4 bases at V and 3 bases at J, with 14 bases between the two ends. The V gene's germline CDR1 is SGHNT and CDR2 YYREEE (reference sequence). The chain's CDR3 is CASSPKDSFYEQYF. The CDR3 nucleotides read TGTGCCAGCAGCCCAAAGGACAGTTTCTACGAGCAGTACTTC. Full variable domain (missing parts from reference TRBV5-4 and TRBJ2-7): ETGVTQSPTHLIKTRGQQVTLRCSSQSGHNTVSWYQQALGQGPQFIFQYYREEENGRGNFPPRFSGLQFPNYSSELNVNALELDDSALYLCASSPKDSFYEQYFGPGTRLTVT.

The rearrangement joins TRBV5-6 to TRBJ2-7; 11 bases are a match to TRBD1. The CDR3 totals 15 residues. Unmatched junction bases numbered 6, after V lost 0 bases and J lost 7 bases. Germline-derived CDR1 and CDR2 are SGHDT and YYEEEE. The CDR3 loop reads CASSLVGQGAEEQYF. The CDR3 nucleotides read TGTGCCAGCAGCTTGGTAGGACAGGGGGCAGAAGAGCAGTACTTC. Complete variable domain (other parts from reference TRBV5-6 and TRBJ2-7): DAGVTQSPTHLIKTRGQQVTLRCSPKSGHDTVSWYQQALGQGPQFIFQYYEEEERQRGNFPDRFSGHQFPNYSSELNVNALLLGDSALYLCASSLVGQGAEEQYFGPGTRLTVT.

This clone appeared a single time. CDR3 bases: TGTGCCAGCAGTTACCGAAGCGGGGCGTCCGCCTACGAGCAGTACTTC. The encoded protein is CASSYRSGASAYEQYF. The V call is TRBV6-5, the J call TRBJ2-7; 7 nucleotides line up with TRBD2. Germline CDR1 is MNHEY and CDR2 is SVGAGI. The CDR3 has 16 amino acids. The trim removed 2 bases at V and 2 bases at J, leaving 9 bases unmatched.

V and J are TRBV5-1 and TRBJ1-5; D is uncertain. Germline assignment: CDR1 SGHRS and CDR2 YFSETQ. Trimming stripped 0 bases from V and 1 base from J, with 11 bases between. The CDR3 spans 16 residues. For the CDR3, the DNA is TGCGCCAGCAGCTTGGGATCCGGCGGAAGCAATCAGCCCCAGCATTTT. Protein: CASSLGSGGSNQPQHF. Full variable domain (rest looked up from reference TRBV5-1 and TRBJ1-5): KAGVTQTPRYLIKTRGQQVTLSCSPISGHRSVSWYQQTPGQGLQFLFEYFSETQRNKGNFPGRFSGRQFSNSRSEMNVSTLELGDSALYLCASSLGSGGSNQPQHFGDGTRLSIL.

The J gene is TRBJ1-3, the V gene TRBV6-1; maybe TRBD1 (6 bases). Germline CDR1 MNHNS, CDR2 SASEGT. The V and J ends lost 4 bases and 4 bases respectively, with 23 bases between them. The CDR3 runs to 18 residues. This chain's CDR3 is CASSGGRRGASLGNTIYF. The CDR3 DNA reads TGTGCCAGCAGTGGAGGACGACGGGGGGCAAGTTTAGGAAACACCATATATTTT.

CDR3 in amino acids: CASSFPGEGANVLTF. In DNA, the CDR3 is TGTGCCAGCAGCTTCCCAGGCGAGGGGGCCAACGTCCTGACTTTC. J is TRBJ2-6 and V is TRBV5-4, with D uncertain. Germline V gives CDR1 SGHNT, CDR2 YYREEE (reference sequence). The CDR3 spans 15 residues. V lost 2 bases and J lost 4, with 10 bases in between.

This clone was observed a single time. This rearrangement joins TRBV5-6 to TRBJ1-5, with 7 bases matching TRBD1. The CDR3 length is 15 residues. In germline, CDR1 is SGHDT, CDR2 YYEEEE. The J segment lost 1 base and the V segment lost 4 bases, leaving 5 bases of the junction unmatched. This CDR3 is CASSPSTGSNQPQHF. The CDR3 bases are TGTGCCAGCAGCCCCTCGACAGGGAGCAATCAGCCCCAGCATTTT.

This clone showed up just once. This chain links TRBV4-2 with TRBJ2-6; D unclear. The germline V gene has CDR1 LGHNA and CDR2 YNFKEQ. The germline V and J ends were trimmed by 4 bases and 0 bases, with 7 bases remaining between them. This CDR3 is built from 15 residues. CDR3 coding DNA: TGTGCCAGCAGCCCAGGTCCCTCTGGGGCCAACGTCCTGACTTTC. Translated, it gives CASSPGPSGANVLTF.

The chain joins TRBV19 to TRBJ1-6, with D uncertain. Germline values: CDR1 LNHDA, CDR2 SQIVND (reference sequence). The CDR3 is 15 residues long. V lost 3 bases and J 7 bases, leaving 13 bases between the germline ends. The DNA of the CDR3 is TGTGCCAGTAGTATTCTCGGGGTGGAGAATTCACCCCTCCACTTT. It specifies CASSILGVENSPLHF.

V is TRBV5-5 and J is TRBJ2-1; TRBD2 matches 8 bases. Germline lookup yields CDR1 SGHKS and CDR2 YYEKEE (reference sequence). V was pared by 4 bases and J by 5 bases, with 11 bases of the junction left unmatched. The CDR3 runs to 16 residues. The CDR3: CASSLAGGGVHNEQFF. The CDR3 DNA is TGTGCCAGCAGCCTGGCCGGGGGGGGCGTCCACAATGAGCAGTTCTTC. Looking up the rest from reference TRBV5-5 and TRBJ2-1 gives the full variable domain: DAGVTQSPTHLIKTRGQQVTLRCSPISGHKSVSWYQQVLGQGPQFIFQYYEKEERGRGNFPDRFSARQFPNYSSELNVNALLLGDSALYLCASSLAGGGVHNEQFFGPGTRLTVL.

V is TRBV7-9 and J is TRBJ2-7; D call uncertain. This CDR3 contains 14 residues. Germline V gives CDR1 SEHNR, CDR2 FQNEAQ (reference sequence). The germline V and J ends were trimmed by 2 bases and 0 bases, with 8 bases remaining between them. CDR3 bases: TGTGCCAGCAGCTTAACTCAAAGCTCCTACGAGCAGTACTTC. This translates into CASSLTQSSYEQYF. Complete variable domain (other parts from reference TRBV7-9 and TRBJ2-7): DTGVSQNPRHKITKRGQNVTFRCDPISEHNRLYWYRQTLGQGPEFLTYFQNEAQLEKSRLLSDRFSAERPKGSFSTLEIQRTEQGDSAMYLCASSLTQSSYEQYFGPGTRLTVT.

The chain combines TRBV10-3 with TRBJ2-7; possible D gene TRBD2, 7 bases. Trimming removed 4 bases from V and 5 bases from J, with 15 bases in between. The CDR3 sequence is 14 residues long. The germline CDR1 and CDR2 sequences are ENHRY and SYGVKD. DNA for the CDR3: TGTGCCATCAGTGCACTGGCGGGGGCCGACGAGCAGTACTTC. Translation: CAISALAGADEQYF.

This chain links TRBV20-1 with TRBJ2-7, with TRBD2 matching over 7 bases. Germline V lookup: CDR1 DFQATT, CDR2 SNEGSKA (reference sequence). This CDR3 contains 11 residues. Unmatched junction bases numbered 5, after V lost 5 bases and J lost 7 bases. As DNA, the CDR3 is TGCAGTGCTTACGGGGGAGGGGAGCAGTACTTC. Its translation is CSAYGGGEQYF.

J is TRBJ2-3 and V is TRBV7-6; D ambiguous. The CDR3 length is 11 residues. Trimming took off 5 bases at V and 4 bases at J, with 4 bases between the two ends. Per germline, CDR1 SGHVS and CDR2 FNYEAQ. The DNA of the CDR3 is TGTGCCAGCAGCGTCTCAGATACGCAGTATTTT. It specifies CASSVSDTQYF.

The DNA of the CDR3 is TGCACTCCTCGTGCTCTAGCCAAAAACATTCAGTACTTC. It yields the protein CTPRALAKNIQYF. The J gene is TRBJ2-4, the V gene TRBV10-1; D uncertain. This CDR3 region has 13 residues. CDR1 and CDR2 from the germline V gene are WNHNN and SYGVQD (reference sequence).

The rearrangement links TRBV18 to TRBJ1-2; TRBD1 is a possible D gene (6 bases). Trimming stripped 1 base from V and 3 bases from J, with 9 bases between. The CDR3 contains 14 residues. CDR1 and CDR2 (germline): KGHSH, LQKENI. This chain's CDR3 is CASSPRRGDYGYTF. CDR3 coding DNA: TGTGCCAGCTCACCACGCAGGGGTGACTATGGCTACACCTTC.